This T cell receptor (beta chain) was obtained from a study of blood T cell repertoires in COVID-19. The wider study: Collection of acute and convalescent COVID-19 samples took place in the United States, Italy and Spain. PBMCs, B-cell-depleted T cells, or T cells were the source of the cDNA or gDNA that made up the material.

The authors' processing: Nucleated cell counts were estimated from reference gene primer amplification. Using immunoSEQ multiplex PCR, the repertoire was profiled, and TCRdb retains in-frame clones only, with some absent. V and J calls and clone size are copied from that table; D and trimming were computed from the DNA. Of over 400,000 clones in the sample, roughly 85% were seen once. V dropped 4 bases and J dropped 5; count of bases not matched to a gene: 7. Germline V gives CDR1 MNHEY, CDR2 SVGAGI. The CDR3 is made up of 14 amino acids. The sample taken for sequencing was peripheral blood. The V and J genes are TRBV6-5 and TRBJ2-7, with 8 nucleotides matching TRBD1. This clonotype was sampled from a human donor in a cohort sampled during active COVID-19. The CDR3 DNA reads TGTGCCAGCAGTTCGGACAGGGCAAGGGACGAGCAGTACTTC. Amino acid sequence: CASSSDRARDEQYF.